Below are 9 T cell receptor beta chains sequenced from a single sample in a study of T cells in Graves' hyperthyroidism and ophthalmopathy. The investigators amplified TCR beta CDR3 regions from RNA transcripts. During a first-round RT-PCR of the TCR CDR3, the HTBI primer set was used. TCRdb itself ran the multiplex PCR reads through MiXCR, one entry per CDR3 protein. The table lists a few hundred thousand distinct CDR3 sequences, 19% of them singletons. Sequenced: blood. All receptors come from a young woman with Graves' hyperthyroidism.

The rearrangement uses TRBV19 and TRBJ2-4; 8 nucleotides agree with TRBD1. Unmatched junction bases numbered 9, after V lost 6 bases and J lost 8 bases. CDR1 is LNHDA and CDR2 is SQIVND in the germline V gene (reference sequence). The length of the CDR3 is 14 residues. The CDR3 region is CASSTGGGVDIQYF. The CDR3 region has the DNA TGTGCCAGTAGCACAGGGGGTGGGGTGGACATTCAGTACTTC.

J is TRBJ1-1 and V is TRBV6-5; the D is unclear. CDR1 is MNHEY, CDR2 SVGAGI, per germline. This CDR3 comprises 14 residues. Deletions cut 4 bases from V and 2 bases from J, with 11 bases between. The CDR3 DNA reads TGTGCCAGCAGTTCCGTGGGTAGTAACACTGAAGCTTTCTTT. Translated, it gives CASSSVGSNTEAFF.

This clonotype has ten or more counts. For the CDR3, the DNA is TGCAGTGCTAGAGTAGCAGGGACGGGAGGCTACGAGCAGTACTTC. Protein: CSARVAGTGGYEQYF. This sequence joins TRBV20-1 and TRBJ2-7; TRBD2 matches at 7 bases. V trimming: 1 base; J trimming: 3 bases; junction bases outside the gene matches: 9. The CDR3 consists of 15 residues. From germline, CDR1 is DFQATT and CDR2 SNEGSKA (reference sequence).

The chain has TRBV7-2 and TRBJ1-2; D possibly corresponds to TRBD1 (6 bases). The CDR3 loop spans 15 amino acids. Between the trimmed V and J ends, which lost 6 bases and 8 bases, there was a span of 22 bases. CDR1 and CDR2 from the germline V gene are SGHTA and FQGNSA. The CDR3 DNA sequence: TGTGCCAGCAGACAACAGACGGGGGCAGTATGGGGCTACACCTTC. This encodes CASRQQTGAVWGYTF.

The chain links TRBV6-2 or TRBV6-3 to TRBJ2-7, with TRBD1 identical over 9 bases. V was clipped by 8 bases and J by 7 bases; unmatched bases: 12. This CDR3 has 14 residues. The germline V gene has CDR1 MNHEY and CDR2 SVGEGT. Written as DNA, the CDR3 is TGTGCCAGCCTAAAGCCAGGGACAGGGTATGAGCAGTACTTC. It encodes CASLKPGTGYEQYF.

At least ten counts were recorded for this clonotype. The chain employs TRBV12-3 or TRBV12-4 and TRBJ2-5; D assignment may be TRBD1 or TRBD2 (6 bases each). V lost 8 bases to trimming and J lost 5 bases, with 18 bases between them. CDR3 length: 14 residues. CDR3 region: CASAESGALETQYF. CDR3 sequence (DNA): TGTGCCAGCGCCGAATCGGGGGCCCTGGAGACCCAGTACTTC.

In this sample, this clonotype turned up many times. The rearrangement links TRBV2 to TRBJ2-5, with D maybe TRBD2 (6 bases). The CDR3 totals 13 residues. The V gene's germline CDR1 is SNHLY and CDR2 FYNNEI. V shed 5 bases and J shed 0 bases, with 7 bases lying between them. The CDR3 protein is CASSWTNQETQYF. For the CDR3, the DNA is TGTGCCAGCAGTTGGACTAACCAAGAGACCCAGTACTTC. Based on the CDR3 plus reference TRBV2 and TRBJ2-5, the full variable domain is EPEVTQTPSHQVTQMGQEVILRCVPISNHLYFYWYRQILGQKVEFLVSFYNNEISEKSEIFDDQFSVERPDGSNFTLKIRSTKLEDSAMYFCASSWTNQETQYFGPGTRLLVL.

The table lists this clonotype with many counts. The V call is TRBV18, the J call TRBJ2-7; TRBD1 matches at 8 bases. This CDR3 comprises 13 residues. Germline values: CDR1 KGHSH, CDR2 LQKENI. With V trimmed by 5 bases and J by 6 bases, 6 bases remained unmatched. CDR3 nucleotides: TGTGCCAGCTCATATGGACAGGGAGTCGAGCAGTACTTC. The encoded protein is CASSYGQGVEQYF.

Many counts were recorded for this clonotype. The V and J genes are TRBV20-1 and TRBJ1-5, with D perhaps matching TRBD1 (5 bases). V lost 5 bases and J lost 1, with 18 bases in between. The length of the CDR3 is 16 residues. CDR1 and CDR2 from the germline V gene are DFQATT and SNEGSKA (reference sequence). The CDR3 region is CSAANFGTESNQPQHF. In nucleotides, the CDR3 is TGCAGTGCTGCAAACTTCGGGACGGAAAGCAATCAGCCCCAGCATTTT.